This T cell receptor beta chain was captured by sequencing in a study of T cells of healthy individuals (dated by TCRdb to the late 2010s). This clonotype appeared a few times. Its antigen is currently not known. No much larger clone exists at a distance of one base, and base qualities are not known. To prepare the library, 5' RACE was applied. The sample was run on an Illumina MiSeq. TCRdb's own reprocessing of the public reads used fastp at Q25 and MiXCR and kept productive beta chains. CDR3 protein duplicates are merged, each entry listing the most common genes and DNA. The sample table contains approximately 100,000 distinct CDR3 sequences; only one count was recorded for roughly 18% of them. The top ten clones comprise around 6.4% of the sample. Spanning cysteine to phenylalanine, the CDR3 consists of 15 amino acids. Of the read, only the CDR3 DNA is kept; its 45 bases are in frame from base 1. Trimming removed 2 bases from V and 5 bases from J; the gene matches leave 8 bases unexplained. The germline V gene provides CDR1 MNHNS and CDR2 SASEGT.

This receptor was obtained from a human donor in good health. The chain is assembled from TRBV6-1 and TRBJ2-7, and 8 junction bases match TRBD1. The DNA sequence is TGTGCCAGCAGTGAAATGCAGGGGGCATACGACGAGCAGTACTTC. Its product reads: CASSEMQGAYDEQYF.